What follows are 18 T cell receptor beta chains derived from one specimen sequenced in a study of blood T cell repertoires in COVID-19. Profiling relied on immunoSEQ multiplex PCR, and the TCRdb table lists in-frame clones only, not all of them. The table lists about 80,000 clones, 80% to 90% of them singletons, with around 39% in the top ten. What was sequenced was peripheral blood. The receptor set was obtained from a man older than 75 with active or convalescent COVID-19.

The chain recombines TRBV6-5 with TRBJ2-7; 7 bases line up with TRBD2. The CDR3 has 15 amino acids. With V trimmed by 2 bases and J by 6 bases, 10 bases remained unmatched. Looked up from germline, CDR1 is MNHEY and CDR2 is SVGAGI. This CDR3 is CASSYGPKPSGEQYF. In DNA, the CDR3 is TGTGCCAGCAGTTACGGACCGAAACCTAGCGGCGAGCAGTACTTC.

The chain joins TRBV15 to TRBJ2-1; no definite D call. CDR1 is LNHNV and CDR2 is YYDKDF in the germline V gene (reference sequence). V was trimmed by 1 base and J by 6 bases, leaving 7 bases between them. The CDR3 runs 13 residues. The CDR3 spells CATSRALSNEQFF. The DNA of the CDR3 is TGTGCCACCAGCAGAGCCCTCTCCAATGAGCAGTTCTTC.

The V call is TRBV6-6, the J call TRBJ2-7; the match to TRBD1 covers 7 bases. V lost 4 bases, J lost 2 bases, and 11 bases stayed unmatched. The CDR3 has 16 amino acids. Germline-derived CDR1 and CDR2 are MNHNY and SVGAGI (reference sequence). The CDR3 here is CASSFLIGTDPYEQYF. Written as DNA, the CDR3 is TGTGCCAGCAGTTTCCTTATCGGGACAGATCCCTACGAGCAGTACTTC.

This chain joins TRBV7-2 and TRBJ1-5, with 9 bases fitting TRBD1. The CDR3 is 16 amino acids. V lost 4 bases to trimming and J lost 2 bases; unmatched junction nucleotides: 6. Germline V gene lookup returns CDR1 SGHTA and CDR2 FQGNSA. The CDR3 DNA reads as TGTGCCAGCAGCTCCACAGGGGGCTGGGGCAATCAGCCCCAGCATTTT. This gives the protein CASSSTGGWGNQPQHF.

V gene TRBV3-1 (or the pseudogene TRBV3-2) combines with J gene TRBJ1-2; D possibly corresponds to TRBD1 (5 bases). Trimming left V 0 bases short and J 4 bases short, with 12 bases between. CDR1 and CDR2 (germline): LGHDT, YNNKEL (reference sequence). The CDR3 consists of 15 residues. CDR3: CASSQDRGHLYGYTF. The CDR3 bases are TGTGCCAGCAGCCAAGATCGAGGACACCTCTATGGCTACACCTTC.

V is TRBV6-5 and J is TRBJ2-4, with D perhaps TRBD1 (6 bases). The CDR3 is 15 residues long. Germline V lookup: CDR1 MNHEY, CDR2 SVGAGI. V shed 6 bases and J shed 0 bases, with 12 bases lying between them. In DNA form, the CDR3 reads TGTGCCAGCAGCCCAACAGGGTTAGCCAAAAACATTCAGTACTTC. This translates into CASSPTGLAKNIQYF.

The chain employs TRBV29-1 and TRBJ2-7; D is uncertain. Germline loops: CDR1 SQVTM, CDR2 ANQGSEA. The CDR3 has 12 amino acids. Trimming cost V 4 bases and J 7 bases, with 14 bases left between them. The CDR3 DNA sequence: TGCAGCGTTGGAGCTACGCTAGAGGAGCAGTACTTC. It specifies CSVGATLEEQYF.

The chain links TRBV19 to TRBJ2-1; possible D gene TRBD2, 5 bases. V shed 5 bases and J shed 12 bases, with 20 bases lying between them. Germline V gives CDR1 LNHDA, CDR2 SQIVND (reference sequence). The CDR3 runs to 14 residues. CDR3 in DNA: TGTGCCAGTAGTCCCCCGAACTCACAACGGGGGCAGTTCTTC. Translated: CASSPPNSQRGQFF.

This rearrangement joins TRBV6-6 to TRBJ1-6; unclear D gene. The CDR3 covers 16 residues. Trimming left V 0 bases short and J 0 bases short, with 6 bases between. CDR1 is MNHNY and CDR2 is SVGAGI in the germline V gene (reference sequence). CDR3 DNA sequence: TGTGCCAGCAGTTACTCGGGGAGCTCCTATAATTCACCCCTCCACTTT. Its translation is CASSYSGSSYNSPLHF.

V and J are TRBV10-2 and TRBJ1-2; D gene unclear. The germline gives CDR1 WSHSY, CDR2 SAAADI. The germline V and J ends were trimmed by 5 bases and 4 bases, with 11 bases remaining between them. This CDR3 comprises 13 residues. The CDR3 spells CASSWEGSYGYTF. CDR3 bases: TGCGCCAGCAGTTGGGAGGGTTCCTATGGCTACACCTTC.

The chain joins TRBV6-6 to TRBJ1-1; D is ambiguous. Germline V CDR1 and CDR2: MNHNY, SVGAGI (reference sequence). V was clipped by 2 bases and J by 1 base, with 8 bases between them. This CDR3 is built from 14 residues. DNA of the CDR3: TGTGCCAGCAGTTACGGGCAGAGGAACACTGAAGCTTTCTTT. Translation: CASSYGQRNTEAFF.

This chain links TRBV5-4 with TRBJ2-7; perhaps TRBD1 as D (6 bases). The germline V gene has CDR1 SGHNT and CDR2 YYREEE (reference sequence). The CDR3 spans 13 residues. With 4 bases removed from V and 2 bases from J, the gap between germline ends came to 10 bases. CDR3 bases: TGTGCCAGCAGCCGACAGGCCACCTACGAGCAGTACTTC. This encodes CASSRQATYEQYF.

J is TRBJ1-5 and V is TRBV6-1, with D unresolved. The CDR3 has 13 amino acids. Between the trimmed V and J ends, which lost 3 bases and 5 bases, there was a span of 8 bases. Looked up from germline, CDR1 is MNHNS and CDR2 is SASEGT. CDR3 sequence: CASSDRWDQPQHF. The CDR3, as DNA: TGTGCCAGCAGTGACAGGTGGGATCAGCCCCAGCATTTT.

The rearrangement uses TRBV2 and TRBJ1-2; 8 bases align to TRBD1. The V gene's germline CDR1 is SNHLY and CDR2 FYNNEI. After removal of 6 bases from V and 5 bases from J, the junction contained 8 bases not matched to a gene. The CDR3 loop spans 14 amino acids. Written as DNA, the CDR3 is TGTGCCAGCAGCGATGAGACAGGGGTTTATGGCTACACCTTC. Protein: CASSDETGVYGYTF.

This chain uses TRBV20-1 with TRBJ2-7, with D unclear. The CDR3 sequence is 11 residues long. Per the germline V gene, CDR1 is DFQATT and CDR2 is SNEGSKA (reference sequence). Trimming shortened V by 2 bases and J by 2 bases, and 4 bases separated the two germline ends. The CDR3 region has the DNA TGCAGTGCTAGATCTACCTACGAGCAGTACTTC. It codes for CSARSTYEQYF.

This chain connects TRBV7-2 to TRBJ1-1, with TRBD1 as a possible D gene (6 bases). The V gene lost 4 bases and the J gene lost 2 bases, with 14 bases spanning the gap. Germline loops: CDR1 SGHTA, CDR2 FQGNSA. The length of the CDR3 is 15 residues. CDR3 in DNA: TGTGCCAGCAGCTCGGGGGGGGCGTTAAACACTGAAGCTTTCTTT. Translated: CASSSGGALNTEAFF.

This rearrangement joins TRBV3-1 (or the pseudogene TRBV3-2) to TRBJ2-3, with TRBD2 matching 8 bases. The V segment lost 1 base and the J segment 1 base; nucleotides outside the gene matches: 7. The CDR3 has 17 amino acids. CDR1 and CDR2 from the germline V gene are LGHDT and YNNKEL (reference sequence). The CDR3 sequence: CASSQGWAGGRTDTQYF. The CDR3 DNA reads as TGTGCCAGCAGCCAAGGATGGGCGGGAGGCCGCACAGATACGCAGTATTTT.

CDR3 amino acids: CASSFQGGSQPQHF. The CDR3 DNA sequence: TGTGCCAGCAGTTTCCAGGGGGGAAGTCAGCCCCAGCATTTT. This chain joins TRBV27 and TRBJ1-5; 7 positions match TRBD1. The CDR3 is 14 amino acids. The trim removed 3 bases at V and 6 bases at J, leaving 5 bases unmatched. Per germline, CDR1 MNHEY and CDR2 SMNVEV (reference sequence).